Below are 27 T cell receptor beta chains sequenced from a single sample in a study of regulatory T cells in long-lasting Graves disease. The time point denotes: persistent/refractory GD, antithyroid drugs over 5 years with positive TRAb. The TCR library was prepared using RNA isolated from PBMCs. Arm-PCR with iRepertoire HTBI primers amplified the CDR3 regions for these TCR beta libraries. TCRdb passed the multiplex PCR reads through MiXCR, listing each CDR3 protein once. The top ten clones hold 14% of a sample with around 400,000 distinct CDR3 sequences, roughly a fifth of them seen once. The sequences come from peripheral blood mononuclear cells (PBMCs), collected when the disease was refractory, from a patient treated with antithyroid drugs. The receptors stem from a female donor with Graves disease.

This clonotype was recorded many times. The chain combines TRBV2 with TRBJ1-4; D unclear. CDR1 SNHLY and CDR2 FYNNEI come from the germline V gene. The CDR3 length is 17 residues. Trimming shortened V by 2 bases and J by 0 bases, and 13 bases separated the two germline ends. CDR3 sequence (DNA): TGTGCCAGCAGTGAACTAGTCACACTAGCAACTAATGAAAAACTGTTTTTT. It translates to CASSELVTLATNEKLFF.

This chain uses TRBV4-1 with TRBJ2-5, with TRBD1 as a possible D gene (6 bases). V was pared by 2 bases and J by 5 bases, with 24 bases between. CDR3 length: 18 residues. Germline CDR1 is MGHRA and CDR2 is YSYEKL. The CDR3 nucleotides read TGCGCCAGCAGCCAACGGACCTCCCAGGGGAGCGGCAGGGAGACCCAGTACTTC. It codes for CASSQRTSQGSGRETQYF.

V and J are TRBV9 and TRBJ1-5; 7 nucleotides match TRBD1. The V gene's germline CDR1 is SGDLS and CDR2 YYNGEE. The CDR3 contains 18 residues. Trimming at V came to 4 bases and at J to 5 bases, leaving 18 bases not matched to a gene. The CDR3 bases are TGTGCCAGCAGCCCTTATCTGGAGGGGGACAGAATTTATCAGCCCCAGCATTTT. Translated, it gives CASSPYLEGDRIYQPQHF.

This clonotype showed up many times. V and J are TRBV19 and TRBJ2-2; D perhaps matches TRBD1 (6 bases). V was pared by 4 bases and J by 3 bases, with 12 bases between. This CDR3 has 15 residues. From germline, CDR1 is LNHDA and CDR2 SQIVND (reference sequence). The CDR3 bases are TGTGCCAGTAGTAAGCGGCAGGGGTACACCGGGGAGCTGTTTTTT. It is translated as CASSKRQGYTGELFF.

At least ten counts were recorded for this clonotype. This rearrangement joins TRBV12-3 or TRBV12-4 to TRBJ2-5, with D possibly matching TRBD2 (6 bases). This CDR3 comprises 14 residues. V shed 1 base and J shed 4 bases, with 10 bases lying between them. The CDR3 DNA is TGTGCCAGCAGTTTAGGGTCTAGCGTAGAGACCCAGTACTTC. Protein product: CASSLGSSVETQYF.

Many counts were recorded for this clonotype. The chain employs TRBV2 and TRBJ2-7, with D hard to call. The CDR3 is made up of 13 amino acids. Germline V gene data show CDR1 as SNHLY and CDR2 as FYNNEI. V lost 3 bases and J lost 1, with 7 bases in between. CDR3 nucleotide sequence: TGTGCCAGCAGTGATGTAGGTTCCTACGAGCAGTACTTC. Its translation: CASSDVGSYEQYF.

There are many counts of this clonotype. The CDR3 loop is CASSYNQPQHF. CDR3 DNA sequence: TGTGCCAGCAGTTACAATCAGCCCCAGCATTTT. The rearrangement links TRBV28 to TRBJ1-5; D unclear. Germline lookup yields CDR1 MDHEN and CDR2 SYDVKM. The CDR3 consists of 11 residues. V lost 4 bases to trimming and J lost 3 bases, with 1 base between them.

This clonotype was seen only once. The rearrangement uses TRBV10-3 and TRBJ2-1; TRBD2 might be the D (5 bases). V lost 7 bases, J lost 5 bases, and 6 bases lay in between. This CDR3 is built from 11 residues. Germline V lookup: CDR1 ENHRY, CDR2 SYGVKD. The CDR3 DNA follows: TGTGCCATCACGGAGGACAATGAGCAGTTCTTC. This sequence encodes CAITEDNEQFF.

This clonotype came up many times. The CDR3 nucleotides are TGTGCCAGCAGTGATAGCGGGAGAATTGAGACCCAGTACTTC. As protein: CASSDSGRIETQYF. V usage is TRBV2 and J usage is TRBJ2-5, with 9 nucleotides matching TRBD2. V shed 3 bases, J shed 5 bases, and the junction held 4 bases outside the gene matches. The CDR3 is made up of 14 amino acids. Germline V CDR1 and CDR2: SNHLY, FYNNEI. Combining the CDR3 with reference TRBV2 and TRBJ2-5 gives the whole variable domain EPEVTQTPSHQVTQMGQEVILRCVPISNHLYFYWYRQILGQKVEFLVSFYNNEISEKSEIFDDQFSVERPDGSNFTLKIRSTKLEDSAMYFCASSDSGRIETQYFGPGTRLLVL.

This clonotype was counted only a few times. V and J are TRBV27 and TRBJ2-3; D is ambiguous. Germline CDR1 is MNHEY and CDR2 is SMNVEV (reference sequence). The V and J ends lost 3 bases and 4 bases respectively, with 8 bases between them. The CDR3 runs to 13 residues. CDR3 bases: TGTGCCAGCAGTTTCCCCCATGCAGATACGCAGTATTTT. Its translation is CASSFPHADTQYF.

This chain joins TRBV28 and TRBJ2-7; D unclear. V was cut by 7 bases and J by 3 bases, with 7 bases left in between. Germline V gene data show CDR1 as MDHEN and CDR2 as SYDVKM. This CDR3 spans 11 amino acids. The CDR3 is CASTILYEQYF. CDR3 coding DNA: TGTGCCAGCACGATACTCTACGAGCAGTACTTC.

Ten or more counts support this clonotype. The chain joins TRBV28 to TRBJ1-4; D is unresolved. The germline V and J ends were trimmed by 5 bases and 7 bases, with 17 bases remaining between them. The germline CDR1 and CDR2 sequences are MDHEN and SYDVKM. The CDR3 spans 15 residues. The CDR3 loop is CASSERTPLGEKLFF. The DNA of the CDR3 is TGTGCCAGCAGTGAAAGGACCCCATTGGGTGAAAAACTGTTTTTT. Full variable domain (remainder filled in from reference TRBV28 and TRBJ1-4): DVKVTQSSRYLVKRTGEKVFLECVQDMDHENMFWYRQDPGLGLRLIYFSYDVKMKEKGDIPEGYSVSREKKERFSLILESASTNQTSMYLCASSERTPLGEKLFFGSGTQLSVL.

The chain has TRBV6-9 and TRBJ2-2; the match to TRBD1 covers 9 bases. The CDR3 consists of 17 residues. The J segment lost 0 bases and the V segment lost 2 bases, leaving 4 bases of the junction unmatched. Germline CDR1 and CDR2: MNHGY and SVAAGI. The CDR3 DNA reads as TGTGCCAGCAGTTATGGGACAGGGACTTCGAACACCGGGGAGCTGTTTTTT. Translation gives CASSYGTGTSNTGELFF.

The table lists this clonotype with a few counts. This sequence joins TRBV19 and TRBJ1-2; D possibly corresponds to TRBD1 (5 bases). There are 13 residues in the CDR3. CDR1 and CDR2 (germline): LNHDA, SQIVND (reference sequence). V was pared by 9 bases and J by 7 bases, with 18 bases between. CDR3 sequence (DNA): TGTGCCAGCTTGAAAGACCTTAGGGGTGGCTACACCTTC. It translates to CASLKDLRGGYTF.

Note on this clonotype: A much larger clone differs by one base, so this may be a read error. Because the CDR3 is missing its conserved closing phenylalanine or tryptophan, this is likely a read error. The chain links TRBV30 to TRBJ1-6; the D is unclear. Per the germline V gene, CDR1 is GTSNPN and CDR2 is SVGIG (reference sequence). This CDR3 has 17 residues. V lost 4 bases and J lost 0, with 16 bases in between. The CDR3 region has the DNA TGTGCCTGGACGATAAAAGGAATCATCTCCTATAATTCACCCCTCCACCTT. This sequence encodes CAWTIKGIISYNSPLHL.

This clonotype was seen more than once but under ten times. The rearrangement uses TRBV27 and TRBJ2-7, with 14 bases lining up with TRBD2. The V gene's germline CDR1 is MNHEY and CDR2 SMNVEV (reference sequence). After removal of 4 bases from V and 3 bases from J, the junction contained 5 bases not matched to a gene. The CDR3 length is 16 residues. Written as DNA, the CDR3 is TGTGCCAGCAGTTCTGGACTAGCGGGAGGCTTCTACGAGCAGTACTTC. This codes for CASSSGLAGGFYEQYF.

The chain links TRBV19 to TRBJ2-2; 7 bases are shared with TRBD1. The germline V gene has CDR1 LNHDA and CDR2 SQIVND (reference sequence). The CDR3 loop spans 16 amino acids. V lost 3 bases to trimming and J lost 6 bases; unmatched junction nucleotides: 10. DNA for the CDR3: TGTGCCAGTAGTATGAGGGGGCTAGCTTCGGCCGGGGAGCTGTTTTTT. Translation gives CASSMRGLASAGELFF.

J is TRBJ1-3 and V is TRBV28; D unresolved. This CDR3 contains 17 residues. Trimming removed 6 bases at V and 0 bases at J, with 18 bases between. The V gene's germline CDR1 is MDHEN and CDR2 SYDVKM. In DNA, the CDR3 is TGTGCCAGCAGCCTCCTCACCTTTCGGAGCTCTGGAAACACCATATATTTT. This sequence encodes CASSLLTFRSSGNTIYF.

This clonotype appeared many times. The chain joins TRBV27 to TRBJ1-1; D remains ambiguous. This CDR3 has 14 residues. The germline V and J ends were trimmed by 3 bases and 0 bases, with 8 bases remaining between them. In germline, CDR1 is MNHEY, CDR2 SMNVEV (reference sequence). CDR3 bases: TGTGCCAGCAGTTTCGTCCCTTTGAACACTGAAGCTTTCTTT. This translates into CASSFVPLNTEAFF.

This clonotype came up many times. V and J are TRBV2 and TRBJ2-7; D tentatively reads TRBD1 or TRBD2 (5 bases each). The germline CDR1 and CDR2 sequences are SNHLY and FYNNEI. The V end lost 1 base, the J end lost 2 bases, and 9 bases lay between the germline ends. The CDR3 loop spans 14 amino acids. As DNA, the CDR3 is TGTGCCAGCAGTGAAGAAGGGACCCCCTACGAGCAGTACTTC. It encodes CASSEEGTPYEQYF.

This clonotype showed up just a few times. The chain couples TRBV2 to TRBJ2-1, with D unresolved. Germline V CDR1 and CDR2: SNHLY, FYNNEI. This CDR3 spans 15 amino acids. Trimming removed 8 bases from V and 0 bases from J, with 14 bases in between. The CDR3 DNA sequence: TGTGCCAGCGGGGTAGACCTACGCTCCTACAATGAGCAGTTCTTC. It encodes CASGVDLRSYNEQFF.

This clonotype has just a few counts. The V call is TRBV30, the J call TRBJ2-5; possibly TRBD1 for D (5 bases). Germline V lookup: CDR1 GTSNPN, CDR2 SVGIG (reference sequence). V dropped 5 bases and J dropped 2 bases, with 18 bases sitting between them. CDR3 length: 15 residues. Here the CDR3 DNA reads TGTGCCTGGGAAGGACATTCGGTCATGCAAGAGACCCAGTACTTC. Protein sequence: CAWEGHSVMQETQYF.

The chain carries TRBV19 and TRBJ2-7; the D gene is possibly TRBD1 (5 bases). Trimming shortened V by 0 bases and J by 3 bases, and 9 bases separated the two germline ends. Germline CDR1 LNHDA, CDR2 SQIVND (reference sequence). The CDR3 covers 14 residues. CDR3 sequence: CASSIDGQGYEQYF. The CDR3 bases are TGTGCCAGTAGTATAGATGGACAAGGCTACGAGCAGTACTTC.

V is TRBV28 and J is TRBJ2-3; 9 bases line up with TRBD2. The CDR3 extends over 17 amino acids. The germline V gene encodes CDR1 MDHEN and CDR2 SYDVKM. Losses at the gene ends were 3 bases for V and 3 bases for J; bases not matched to a gene: 10. This CDR3 reads CASSFRGAGGPTDTQYF. The DNA for the CDR3 is TGTGCCAGCAGTTTTCGTGGGGCGGGAGGGCCTACAGATACGCAGTATTTT.

V is TRBV18 and J is TRBJ2-3; D might be TRBD1 (6 bases). CDR3 length: 14 amino acids. V was cut by 4 bases and J by 2 bases, with 10 bases left in between. The germline V gene encodes CDR1 KGHSH and CDR2 LQKENI. The CDR3 nucleotides are TGTGCCAGCTCACTGGGGGCGAACACAGATACGCAGTATTTT. This codes for CASSLGANTDTQYF. The full variable domain, with the rest looked up from reference TRBV18 and TRBJ2-3, is NAGVMQNPRHLVRRRGQEARLRCSPMKGHSHVYWYRQLPEEGLKFMVYLQKENIIDESGMPKERFSAEFPKEGPSILRIQQVVRGDSAAYFCASSLGANTDTQYFGPGTRLTVL.

This clonotype was seen many times. The V and J genes are TRBV28 and TRBJ1-3, with 8 bases matching TRBD1. V lost 2 bases and J lost 4; bases outside the gene matches: 4. Germline CDR1 reads MDHEN; CDR2 reads SYDVKM. CDR3 length equals 15 residues. CDR3 sequence reads: CASSLSRGLGNTIYF. CDR3 DNA sequence: TGTGCCAGCAGTTTAAGCAGGGGGCTAGGAAACACCATATATTTT.

The chain employs TRBV6-2 or TRBV6-3 and TRBJ1-6; 7 nucleotides line up with TRBD1. The germline V gene has CDR1 MNHEY and CDR2 SVGEGT. V lost 0 bases and J lost 12; bases outside the gene matches: 5. This CDR3 has 14 residues. The CDR3 coding sequence is TGTGCCAGCAGTTACTCAGGGACAGAGGTACCCCTCCACTTT. This gives the protein CASSYSGTEVPLHF.